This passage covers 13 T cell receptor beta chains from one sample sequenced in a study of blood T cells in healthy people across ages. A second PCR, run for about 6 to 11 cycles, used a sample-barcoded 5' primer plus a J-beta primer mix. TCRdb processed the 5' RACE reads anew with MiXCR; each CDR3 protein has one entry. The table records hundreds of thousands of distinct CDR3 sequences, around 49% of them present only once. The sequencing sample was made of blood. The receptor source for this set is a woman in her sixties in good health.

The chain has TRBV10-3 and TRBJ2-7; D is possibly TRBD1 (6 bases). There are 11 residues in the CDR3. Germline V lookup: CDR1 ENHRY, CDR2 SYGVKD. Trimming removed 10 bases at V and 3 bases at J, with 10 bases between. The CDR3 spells CATRQVYEQYF. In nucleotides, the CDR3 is TGTGCCACGAGACAGGTCTACGAGCAGTACTTC.

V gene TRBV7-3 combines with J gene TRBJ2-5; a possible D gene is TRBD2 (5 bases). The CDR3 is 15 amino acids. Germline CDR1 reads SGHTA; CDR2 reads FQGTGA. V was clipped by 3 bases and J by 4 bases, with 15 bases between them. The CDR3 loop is CASSFNSGIGETQYF. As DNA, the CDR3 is TGTGCCAGCAGCTTTAACTCGGGGATTGGAGAGACCCAGTACTTC.

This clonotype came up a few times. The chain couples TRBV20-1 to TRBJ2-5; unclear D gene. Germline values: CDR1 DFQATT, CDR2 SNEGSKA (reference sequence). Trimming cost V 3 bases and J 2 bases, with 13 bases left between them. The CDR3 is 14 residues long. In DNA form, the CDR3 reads TGCAGTGCTAGTCCCCGACGGAGACAAGAGACCCAGTACTTC. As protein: CSASPRRRQETQYF.

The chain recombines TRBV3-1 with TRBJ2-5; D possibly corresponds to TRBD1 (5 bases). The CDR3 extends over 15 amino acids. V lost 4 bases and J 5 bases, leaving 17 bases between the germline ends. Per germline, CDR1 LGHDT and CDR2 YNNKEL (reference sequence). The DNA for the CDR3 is TGTGCCAGCAGCCTGAAACAGGTCGGGCGGGAGACCCAGTACTTC. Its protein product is CASSLKQVGRETQYF.

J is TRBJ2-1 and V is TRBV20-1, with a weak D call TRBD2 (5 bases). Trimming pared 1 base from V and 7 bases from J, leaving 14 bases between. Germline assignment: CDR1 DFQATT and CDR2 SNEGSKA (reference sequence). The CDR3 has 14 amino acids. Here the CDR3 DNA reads TGCAGTGCTAGAGTGGTGGGAGTCCGTAATGAGCAGTTCTTC. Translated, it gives CSARVVGVRNEQFF.

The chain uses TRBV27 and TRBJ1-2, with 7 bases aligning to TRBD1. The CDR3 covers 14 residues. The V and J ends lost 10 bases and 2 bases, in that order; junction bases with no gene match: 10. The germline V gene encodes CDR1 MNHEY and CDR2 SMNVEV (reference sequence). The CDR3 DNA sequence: TGTGCCACCGCCATGGGAGGGGGCAACTATGGCTACACCTTC. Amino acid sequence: CATAMGGGNYGYTF.

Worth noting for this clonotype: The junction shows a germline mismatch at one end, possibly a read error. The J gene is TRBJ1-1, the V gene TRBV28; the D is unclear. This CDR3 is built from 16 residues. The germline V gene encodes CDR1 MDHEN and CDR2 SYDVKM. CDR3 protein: CASSPPGGIPDTEAFF. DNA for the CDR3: TGTGCCAGCAGTCCCCCGGGAGGAATCCCCGACACTGAGGCTTTCTTT.

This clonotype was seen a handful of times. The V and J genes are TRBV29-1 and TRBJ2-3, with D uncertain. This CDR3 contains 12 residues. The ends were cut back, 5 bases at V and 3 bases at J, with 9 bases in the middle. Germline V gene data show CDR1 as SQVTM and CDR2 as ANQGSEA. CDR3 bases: TGCAGCGTTAGAGAATTTACAGATACGCAGTATTTT. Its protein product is CSVREFTDTQYF.

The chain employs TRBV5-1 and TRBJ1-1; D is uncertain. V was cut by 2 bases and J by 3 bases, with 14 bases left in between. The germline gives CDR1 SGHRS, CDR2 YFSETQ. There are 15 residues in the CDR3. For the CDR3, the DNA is TGCGCCAGCAGCTTCTTATCTCGAAGGGACACTGAAGCTTTCTTT. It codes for CASSFLSRRDTEAFF.

CDR3 in DNA: TGCGCCAGCAGCTTGGTAGCGGGAGTTGGGCACGAGCAGTACTTC. Protein product: CASSLVAGVGHEQYF. The chain joins TRBV5-1 to TRBJ2-4, with 9 nucleotides matching TRBD2. The J call may be incorrect, as the DNA end agrees better with TRBJ2-7. The CDR3 sequence is 15 residues long. Germline CDR1 reads SGHRS; CDR2 reads YFSETQ.

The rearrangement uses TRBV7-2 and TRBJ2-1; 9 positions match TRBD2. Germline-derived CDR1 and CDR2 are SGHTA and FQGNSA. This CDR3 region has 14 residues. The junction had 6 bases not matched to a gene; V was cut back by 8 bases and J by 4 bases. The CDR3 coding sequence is TGTGCCAGCTCGCCTAGCGGGGCGTACAATGAGCAGTTCTTC. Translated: CASSPSGAYNEQFF. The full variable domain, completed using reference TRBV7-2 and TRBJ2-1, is GAGVSQSPSNKVTEKGKDVELRCDPISGHTALYWYRQSLGQGLEFLIYFQGNSAPDKSGLPSDRFSAERTGGSVSTLTIQRTQQEDSAVYLCASSPSGAYNEQFFGPGTRLTVL.

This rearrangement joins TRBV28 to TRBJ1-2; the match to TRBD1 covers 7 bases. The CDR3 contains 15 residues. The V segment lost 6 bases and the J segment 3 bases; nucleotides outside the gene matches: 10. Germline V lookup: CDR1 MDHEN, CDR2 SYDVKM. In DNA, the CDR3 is TGTGCCAGCAGGCCTGGGGGGACAGCCCACTATGGCTACACCTTC. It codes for CASRPGGTAHYGYTF.

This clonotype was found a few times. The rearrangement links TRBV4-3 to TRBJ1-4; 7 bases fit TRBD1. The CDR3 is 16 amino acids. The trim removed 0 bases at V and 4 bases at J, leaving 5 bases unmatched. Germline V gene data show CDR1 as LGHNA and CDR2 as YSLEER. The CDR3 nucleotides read TGCGCCAGCAGCCAAGATACGGGACAGCGTAATGAAAAACTGTTTTTT. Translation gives CASSQDTGQRNEKLFF.